The TCR beta chain under discussion was sequenced for a study of immune evolution from preneoplasia to lung adenocarcinoma. Per germline, CDR1 SNHLY and CDR2 FYNNEI. The CDR3 is 14 amino acids. The V end was cut by 3 bases, the J end by 4 bases, with 13 bases between. This clone showed up just a few times. Assay: immunoSEQ multiplex PCR; the TCRdb copy retains only in-frame clones and omits some. This table has roughly 35,000 clones, about 73% appearing once. This clonotype was sampled from a person aged 60 to 70 with lung adenocarcinoma. The sample was FFPE invasive lung adenocarcinoma tissue. The chain uses TRBV2 and TRBJ2-7; D is unresolved. The CDR3 coding sequence is TGTGCCAGCAGTGAGATGGAAGGTAAATACGAGCAGTACTTC. This translates into CASSEMEGKYEQYF.